These T cell receptor beta chains were read from a single sample in a study of tumor-infiltrating lymphocytes in primary liver carcinoma. Via MiXCR, TCRdb re-called the multiplex PCR reads, giving one row per CDR3 protein. This table holds around 120,000 distinct CDR3 sequences, 65% to 75% found once. Material for sequencing was tumor-adjacent normal liver tissue. These receptors came from a woman between 55 and 75 years old with primary liver carcinoma and hepatitis B virus infection. The CDR3 runs from the conserved cysteine through the conserved F or W. The D gene is left open where the match is weak. A row's size may be missing; if present it is once, few, many or a size class.

NA	TRBJ2-1	TRBD2	TRBV29-1	16	TGCAGCGTTCCAGGCTCCACTAGCGAACTATACAATGAGCGGTTCTTC	CSVPGSTSELYNERFF
medium-sized	TRBJ2-3	NA	TRBV28	12	TGTGCCAGTAGTTTTTCTAGAGATACGCAGTATTTT	CASSFSRDTQYF
NA	TRBJ1-1	NA	TRBV29-1	11	TGTAGCGTTGCAATAGACGCTGAAGCTTTCTTT	CSVAIDAEAFF
few	TRBJ2-3	TRBD2	TRBV29-1	15	TGCAGTGTGGGACTAGCGGAGTCTAGCACAGATACGCGGTATTTT	CSVGLAESSTDTRYF
NA	TRBJ2-7	NA	TRBV28	14	TGTGCCAGCAGTTTGTATCGGGGGAATCGCGAGCAGTACTTC	CASSLYRGNREQYF
NA	TRBJ2-3	TRBD2	TRBV5-4	14	TGTGCCAGCAGCATGACTAGCGGCACAGATACGCAATATTTT	CASSMTSGTDTQYF
many	TRBJ1-2	TRBD1	TRBV6-5	15	TGTGCCAGCAACGCCCCCGGGACAGGGGACCGTGGCTACACCTTC	CASNAPGTGDRGYTF
many	TRBJ1-5	NA	TRBV29-1	13	TGCAGCGTGGCGGGAACACCAGGTCAGCCCCAGCATTTT	CSVAGTPGQPQHF
NA	TRBJ1-2	NA	TRBV5-6	14	TGTGCCAACAGCCTCCGGACAGTCTTCTATGGCTACACCTTC	CANSLRTVFYGYTF
many	TRBJ2-3	NA	TRBV5-1	18	TGCGCCAGCAGCTTGGGCTTCTTGCCCAGGGTGGACACAGATACGCAGTATTTT	CASSLGFLPRVDTDTQYF
NA	TRBJ1-3	NA	TRBV6-5	15	TGTGCCAGCAATCTAACTGTAGTACCTGGAAACACCATATATTTT	CASNLTVVPGNTIYF
once	TRBJ2-3	NA	TRBV5-1	16	TGCGCCAGCAGCTTGGAAGCCTCCTCTAGCACAGATACGCAGTATTTT	CASSLEASSSTDTQYF
many	TRBJ1-2	NA	TRBV6-1	13	TGTGCCAGCAGTGCTCCTGGGACATACGGCTACACCTTC	CASSAPGTYGYTF
many	TRBJ2-5	NA	TRBV5-4	13	TGTGCCAGCAGCTCCCTTTTACGGGAGACCCAGTACTTC	CASSSLLRETQYF
NA	TRBJ2-3	TRBD2	TRBV4-1	17	TGCGCCAGCAGCCAAACGGCTAGCGGGAGAAGCATAGATACGCAGTATTTT	CASSQTASGRSIDTQYF
NA	TRBJ2-2	NA	TRBV21-1	19	TGTGCCAGCAGCAAAAGGGGACAGTTAGCCTCTTCGAACATCGGGGAGCTGTTTTTT	CASSKRGQLASSNIGELFF
NA	TRBJ2-1	NA	TRBV11-3	15	TGTGCCAGCAGGCTAGGAACTAGCAGGAAGCTTGAGCAGTTCTTC	CASRLGTSRKLEQFF
NA	TRBJ2-5	NA	TRBV5-4	15	TGTGCCAACAGCAGCCACACAGGGCCTGGTGGGGCCCAGTACTTC	CANSSHTGPGGAQYF
few	TRBJ2-2	NA	TRBV29-1	14	TGCAGCGTTGTTCATGATGCATTTGGCGGGGAGCTGTTTTTT	CSVVHDAFGGELFF
NA	TRBJ2-3	TRBD1	TRBV2	13	TGCGTCAGCGGCGGACAGGGAATAGATACGCAGTATTTT	CVSGGQGIDTQYF
NA	TRBJ2-3	TRBD2	TRBV11-3	19	TGTGCCAGCAGCCCCGGGACTAACGGATTAGCATTCCAACGAGATACGCAGTATTTT	CASSPGTNGLAFQRDTQYF
many	TRBJ1-5	TRBD1	TRBV4-1	19	TGCGCCAGCAGCCAAGCCCTTACACAGGGGGCGAGGAACAATCAGCCCCAGCATTTT	CASSQALTQGARNNQPQHF
many	TRBJ2-3	TRBD1	TRBV5-1	16	TGCGCCAGCAGCTTGGGCGACAGGGGCGGCACAGATACGCAGTATTTT	CASSLGDRGGTDTQYF
NA	TRBJ2-1	NA	TRBV11-2	17	TGTGCTAGCAGCGTAGAGGGGTACAGGAGTTCCTACAATGAGCATTTCTTC	CASSVEGYRSSYNEHFF
NA	TRBJ1-4	NA	TRBV5-1	14	TGTGCCAGGAGCGACGGACCTCTTTACGAAAAACTGTTTTTT	CARSDGPLYEKLFF
NA	TRBJ2-5	TRBD2	TRBV11-2	14	TGTGCCAACAGCTTTACGGGAGGGGGGGAGACTCAGTACTTC	CANSFTGGGETQYF
NA	TRBJ1-2	NA	TRBV4-1	14	TGTGCCAACAGCCACATAGGGTCGCCCGGTGGCTACACCTTC	CANSHIGSPGGYTF
NA	TRBJ1-2	TRBD1	TRBV29-1	12	TGCAGCGTTCATACAGGGGACTATGGCTACACCTTC	CSVHTGDYGYTF
NA	TRBJ2-7	NA	TRBV20-1	15	TGCAGTGCTAGAGATGGTTCGCTGCTTCGGCACGAGCAGTACTTC	CSARDGSLLRHEQYF
NA	TRBJ2-1	TRBD2	TRBV4-2	16	TGTACAAGCAGCCAAGCCAAGGGACTAGCGGCCAATGAGCAGTCCTTC	CTSSQAKGLAANEQSF
NA	TRBJ2-7	NA	TRBV29-1	13	TGTAGCGTTGATGACGGGATAGGGGCCAGGCAGTACTTC	CSVDDGIGARQYF
NA	TRBJ2-2	NA	TRBV5-5	12	TGTGTCAGTAGCTTGGTTGGCGGGGAGCTGTTTTTT	CVSSLVGGELFF
once	TRBJ2-7	NA	TRBV5-6	14	TGTGCCAGCAGCTTGGTCTCTGGGGCAGGGGCTGACTACTTC	CASSLVSGAGADYF
NA	TRBJ2-3	TRBD1	TRBV29-1	15	TGCAGCGCAGCCCAGCAGGGGGACGGCACAGATACGCAGTATTTT	CSAAQQGDGTDTQYF
many	TRBJ2-7	NA	TRBV6-1	14	TGTGCCAGCAGTGAAAAGGGCTCCACTCGTGGCCAGTACTTC	CASSEKGSTRGQYF
NA	TRBJ2-2	TRBD2	TRBV11-2	15	TGTGCCAGCATGCACGGGTCTAGCGGAACCGGGGAGTTGTTTTTT	CASMHGSSGTGELFF
many	TRBJ2-7	NA	TRBV5-1	14	TGCGCCAGCAGCAAGGGCTGGGCTCCCTACGAGCAGTACTTC	CASSKGWAPYEQYF
many	TRBJ2-1	NA	TRBV13	13	TGTGCCAGCAGCTTCCTTATCGGGAATGAGCAGTTCTTC	CASSFLIGNEQFF
NA	TRBJ2-1	NA	TRBV20-1	16	TGCAGTGCCCCTGACCCGGGACCCCAGGCCTACAGTGAGCAGTTCTTC	CSAPDPGPQAYSEQFF
NA	TRBJ2-1	NA	TRBV11-3	14	TGTGCCAGCAGCATGAATCAGCGGTACAATGAGCAGTTTTTC	CASSMNQRYNEQFF
many	TRBJ2-7	TRBD2	TRBV6-1	15	TGTGCCAGCAGTGACGTTCCTAGCGGGTTCCTACGAGCAGCCTTC	CASSDVPSGFLRAAF
once	TRBJ2-3	TRBD1	TRBV28	18	TGTGCCAGCAGTCCGACCGGGACAGGGAGAATAACCACAGATACGCAGTATTTT	CASSPTGTGRITTDTQYF
NA	TRBJ1-2	NA	TRBV29-1	11	TGCAGCGTTGAGATCGCTGATGGCTACATCTTC	CSVEIADGYIF
NA	TRBJ2-7	NA	TRBV11-2	12	TGTCCCAGCAGCTGGATTACTTACGAACAGTACTTC	CPSSWITYEQYF
medium-sized	TRBJ1-6	NA	TRBV11-2	15	TGTGCCAGCAGCTTAGAAAGCCGGTATAATTCACCCCTCCACTTT	CASSLESRYNSPLHF
NA	TRBJ1-5	NA	TRBV29-1	12	TGCAGCGTTCGGATAGGGGATCGGCCCCAGCATTTT	CSVRIGDRPQHF
NA	TRBJ1-2	NA	TRBV6-1	13	TGTGCCAGTAGCGGGCCAGGATACTATGGCCACACCTTC	CASSGPGYYGHTF
NA	TRBJ2-5	NA	TRBV11-1	14	TGTGCCAGCAGCTTAGGGACTTTCCAAGAGACCCAGTACTTC	CASSLGTFQETQYF
many	TRBJ2-7	TRBD2	TRBV30	13	TGTGCCTGGAGTGTAAGCGGGAGTCGGGAGCAGTACTTC	CAWSVSGSREQYF
NA	TRBJ1-2	TRBD1	TRBV5-4	16	TGTGCCAACAGCAGATCCTTGACAGGGGTTAACTATGGCTACACCTTC	CANSRSLTGVNYGYTF